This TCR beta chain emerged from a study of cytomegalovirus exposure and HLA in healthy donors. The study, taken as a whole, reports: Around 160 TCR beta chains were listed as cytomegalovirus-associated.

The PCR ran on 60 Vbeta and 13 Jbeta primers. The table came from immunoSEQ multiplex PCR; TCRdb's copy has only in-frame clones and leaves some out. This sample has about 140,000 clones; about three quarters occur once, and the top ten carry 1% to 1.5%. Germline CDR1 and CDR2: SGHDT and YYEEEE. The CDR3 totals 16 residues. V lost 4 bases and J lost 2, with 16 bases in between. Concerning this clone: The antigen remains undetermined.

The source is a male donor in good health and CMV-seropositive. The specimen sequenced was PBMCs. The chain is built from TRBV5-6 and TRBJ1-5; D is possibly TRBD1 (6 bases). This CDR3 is CASSLMVAGGNQPQHF. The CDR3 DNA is TGTGCCAGCAGCCTGATGGTGGCAGGGGGCAATCAGCCCCAGCATTTT.